One and the same sample provided the 2 T cell receptor beta chains below, sequenced in a study of beta chain features in type 1 diabetes. What was sequenced were expressed TCRB transcripts, since all of the isolated RNA had been reverse transcribed. Libraries were prepared by immunoSEQ multiplex PCR; TCRdb keeps only in-frame clonotypes and omits some of them. The data hold under 250,000 clones, with around 9.9% observed a single time. The material sequenced was central memory CD4+ T cells from blood. The origin of the receptors is a young man in good health.

The chain uses TRBV30 and TRBJ2-5; D is tentatively TRBD1 or TRBD2 (6 bases each). The V gene lost 2 bases and the J gene lost 2 bases, with 12 bases spanning the gap. The germline V gene encodes CDR1 GTSNPN and CDR2 SVGIG (reference sequence). The CDR3 is made up of 14 amino acids. The CDR3 DNA follows: TGTGCCTGGAGTTACGGGGGCTGGCAAGAGACCCAGTACTTC. It specifies CAWSYGGWQETQYF.

This clone was counted between two and nine times. The chain carries TRBV4-2 and TRBJ2-3; 12 positions match TRBD2. There are 17 residues in the CDR3. Unmatched junction bases numbered 6, after V lost 4 bases and J lost 1 base. Germline-derived CDR1 and CDR2 are LGHNA and YNFKEQ. CDR3: CASSPWTSGMGTDTQYF. Here the CDR3 DNA reads TGTGCCAGCAGCCCGTGGACTAGCGGGATGGGCACAGATACGCAGTATTTT.